Detailed here is one T cell receptor (beta chain). Its cognate antigen is unknown. CD45RO-negative, CCR7-selected cells formed the naive CD8 fraction, which excluded terminally differentiated effector memory CD45RA+ cells. Healthy and HIV-negative, the adult donors had no recent acute infections or vaccinations. This record belongs to a study of shared clonotypes between healthy human individuals. Notes on the study in general: Non-shared clonotypes had lower generation probabilities than those shared by all four donors.

Produced via immunoSEQ multiplex PCR; TCRdb's table is partial and in-frame only. The sample has under 1 million clones, around 92% seen once. The V gene's germline CDR1 is WSHSY and CDR2 SAAADI. The length of the CDR3 is 12 residues. Trimming took off 9 bases at V and 6 bases at J, with 15 bases between the two ends. This sequence was found in a man aged 25 to 45 in good health. Input material: naive CD8+ T cells sorted from blood. V is TRBV10-2 and J is TRBJ2-7; maybe TRBD2 (6 bases). The CDR3 protein is CASLYSGGEQYF. In DNA form, the CDR3 reads TGCGCCAGTCTATATAGCGGTGGCGAGCAGTACTTC.